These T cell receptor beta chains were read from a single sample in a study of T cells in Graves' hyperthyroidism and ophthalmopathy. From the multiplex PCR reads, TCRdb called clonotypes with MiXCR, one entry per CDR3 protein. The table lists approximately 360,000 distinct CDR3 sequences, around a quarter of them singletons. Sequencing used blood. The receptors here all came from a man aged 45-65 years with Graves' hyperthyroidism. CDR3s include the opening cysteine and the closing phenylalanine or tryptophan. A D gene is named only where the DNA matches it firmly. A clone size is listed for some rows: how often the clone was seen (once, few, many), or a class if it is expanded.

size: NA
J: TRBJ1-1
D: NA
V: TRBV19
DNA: TGTGCCAGTAGTATGGAGGGTAGGACGGGTCCGCCGGGGGAAGCTTTCTTT
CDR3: CASSMEGRTGPPGEAFF

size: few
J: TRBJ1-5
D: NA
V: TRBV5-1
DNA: TGCGCCAGCAGCCCGAATGTTGGTAGCAATCAGCCCCAGCATTTT
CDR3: CASSPNVGSNQPQHF

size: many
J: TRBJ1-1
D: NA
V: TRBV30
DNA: TGTGCCTGGAGTGTAGGCAGGGCACCCACTGAAGCTTTCTTT
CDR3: CAWSVGRAPTEAFF

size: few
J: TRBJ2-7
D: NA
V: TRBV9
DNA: TGTGCCAGCAGCGTAGCTGCAGGGAGCCCCTACGAGCAGTACTTC
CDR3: CASSVAAGSPYEQYF

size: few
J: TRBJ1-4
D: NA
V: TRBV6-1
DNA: TGTGCCAGCAGTCCTGCCTCCGAAAAACTGTTTTTT
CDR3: CASSPASEKLFF

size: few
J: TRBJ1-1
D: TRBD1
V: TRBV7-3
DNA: TGTGCCAGCGGACAGGGGAGGGACACTGAAGCTTTCTTT
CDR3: CASGQGRDTEAFF

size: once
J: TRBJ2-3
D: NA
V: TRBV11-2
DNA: TGTGCCAGCAGCGACCCCCGTGGGTCCAAAACTACAGATACGCAGTATTTT
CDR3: CASSDPRGSKTTDTQYF

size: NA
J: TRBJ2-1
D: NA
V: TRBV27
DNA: TGTGCCAGCACGGTAGGTGGTGGTGAGCAGTTCTTC
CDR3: CASTVGGGEQFF

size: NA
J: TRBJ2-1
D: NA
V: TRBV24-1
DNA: TGTGCCACCAGTTTCGACTTTCGGGGTTTCAGTGGGTACAATGAGCAGTTCTTC
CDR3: CATSFDFRGFSGYNEQFF

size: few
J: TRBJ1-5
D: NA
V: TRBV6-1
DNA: TGTGCCAGCAGAAACAGGGTGCTAGGGCCCCAGCATTTT
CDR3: CASRNRVLGPQHF

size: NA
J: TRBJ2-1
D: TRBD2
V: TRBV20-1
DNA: TGCAGTGCTAGAGATGGGAGACTAGCGGGAAATAATGAGCAGTTCTTC
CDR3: CSARDGRLAGNNEQFF